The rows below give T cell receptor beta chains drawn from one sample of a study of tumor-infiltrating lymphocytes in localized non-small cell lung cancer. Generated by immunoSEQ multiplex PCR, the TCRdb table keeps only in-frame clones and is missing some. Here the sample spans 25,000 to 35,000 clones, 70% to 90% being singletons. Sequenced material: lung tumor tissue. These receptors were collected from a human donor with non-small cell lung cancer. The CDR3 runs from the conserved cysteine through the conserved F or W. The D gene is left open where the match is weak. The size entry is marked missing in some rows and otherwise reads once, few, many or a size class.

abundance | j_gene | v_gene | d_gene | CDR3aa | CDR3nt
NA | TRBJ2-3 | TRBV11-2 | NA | CASSSSTDTQYF | TGTGCCAGCAGCTCCTCCACAGATACGCAGTATTTT
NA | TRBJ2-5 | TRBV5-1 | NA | CASSLLSGETQYF | TGCGCCAGCAGCTTGCTAAGTGGGGAGACCCAGTACTTC
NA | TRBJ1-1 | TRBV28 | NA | CASSPGGGTEAFF | TGTGCCAGCAGTCCCGGGGGGGGTACTGAAGCTTTCTTT
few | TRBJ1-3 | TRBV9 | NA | CASSVDWDSGNTIYF | TGTGCCAGCAGCGTAGATTGGGACTCTGGAAACACCATATATTTT
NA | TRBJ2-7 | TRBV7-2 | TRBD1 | CASSLNQGAYEQYF | TGTGCCAGCAGCTTAAACCAGGGGGCGTACGAGCAGTACTTC
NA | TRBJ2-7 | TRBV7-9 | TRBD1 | CASSWDRGYEQYF | TGTGCCAGCAGCTGGGACAGGGGTTACGAGCAGTACTTC
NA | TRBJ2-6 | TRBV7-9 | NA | CASSLERDRLTF | TGTGCCAGCAGCTTAGAGAGGGATAGGCTGACTTTC
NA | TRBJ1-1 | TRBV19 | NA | CASSIRRVDTEAFF | TGTGCCAGTAGTATCCGTAGGGTAGACACTGAAGCTTTCTTT
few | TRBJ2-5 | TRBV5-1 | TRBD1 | CASSFQTGVKETQYF | TGCGCCAGCAGCTTCCAGACAGGGGTGAAAGAGACCCAGTACTTC
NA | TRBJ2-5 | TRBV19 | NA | CASSVDSQETQYF | TGTGCCAGTAGTGTTGACAGTCAAGAGACCCAGTACTTC
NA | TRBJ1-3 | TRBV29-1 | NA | CSVGGKADGNTIYF | TGCAGCGTTGGAGGGAAGGCCGATGGAAACACCATATATTTT
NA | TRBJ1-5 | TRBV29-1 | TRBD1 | CSVRVGQGNQPQHF | TGCAGCGTACGGGTCGGACAGGGGAATCAGCCCCAGCATTTT
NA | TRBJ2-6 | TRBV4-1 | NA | CASSQGPGDGASGANVLTF | TGCGCCAGCAGCCAAGGTCCTGGGGACGGAGCCTCTGGGGCCAACGTCCTGACTTTC
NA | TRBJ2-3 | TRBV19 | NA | CASSILDTQYF | TGTGCCAGTAGTATTTTAGATACGCAGTATTTT
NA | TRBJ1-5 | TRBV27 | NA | CASSPWRGGFGNQPQHF | TGTGCCAGCAGTCCCTGGCGGGGGGGGTTTGGCAATCAGCCCCAGCATTTT
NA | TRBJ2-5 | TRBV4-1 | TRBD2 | CASSPRLAWETQYF | TGCGCCAGCAGCCCCCGACTAGCTTGGGAGACCCAGTACTTC
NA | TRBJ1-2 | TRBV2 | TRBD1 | CASSVNRGSDGYTF | TGTGCCAGCAGTGTAAACAGGGGTTCTGATGGCTACACCTTC
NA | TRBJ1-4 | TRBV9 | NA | CASSVAGEKLFF | TGTGCCAGCAGCGTAGCCGGAGAAAAACTGTTTTTT
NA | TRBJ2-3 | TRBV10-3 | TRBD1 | CAISRGQNSADTQYF | TGTGCCATCAGTAGGGGACAGAACTCGGCAGATACGCAGTATTTT
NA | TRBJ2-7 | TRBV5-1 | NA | CASSLTGGPREQYF | TGCGCCAGCAGCTTGACCGGGGGACCCAGAGAGCAGTACTTC
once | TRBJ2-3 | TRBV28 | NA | CASSYDRVMGTDTQYF | TGTGCCAGCAGTTATGACCGTGTGATGGGCACAGATACGCAGTATTTT
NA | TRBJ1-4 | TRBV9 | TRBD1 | CASSVQGATNEKLFF | TGTGCCAGCAGCGTTCAGGGGGCCACTAATGAAAAACTGTTTTTT
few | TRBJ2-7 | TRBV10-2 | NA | CASTRDGTYEQYF | TGCGCCAGCACTCGGGACGGGACCTACGAGCAGTACTTC
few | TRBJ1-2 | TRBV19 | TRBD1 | CASSLTGQGLFYGYTF | TGTGCCAGTAGTTTGACCGGACAGGGGCTCTTTTATGGCTACACCTTC
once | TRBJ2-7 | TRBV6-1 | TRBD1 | CASSPDRLSYEQYF | TGTGCCAGCAGTCCGGACAGGCTATCCTACGAGCAGTACTTC
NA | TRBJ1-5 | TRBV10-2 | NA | CASATVGNQPQHF | TGCGCCAGCGCGACAGTAGGCAATCAGCCCCAGCATTTT
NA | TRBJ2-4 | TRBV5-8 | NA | CASSPGWAKNIQYF | TGTGCCAGCAGCCCAGGGTGGGCCAAAAACATTCAGTACTTC
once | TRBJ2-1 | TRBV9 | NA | CASSVAFGNYNEQFF | TGTGCCAGCAGCGTAGCTTTCGGCAACTACAATGAGCAGTTCTTC
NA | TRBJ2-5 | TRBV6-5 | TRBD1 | CASSTRQGLQETQYF | TGTGCCAGCAGTACGCGACAGGGCCTTCAAGAGACCCAGTACTTC
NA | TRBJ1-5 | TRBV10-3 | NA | CAISEDSNQPQHF | TGTGCCATCAGTGAGGACAGCAATCAGCCCCAGCATTTT
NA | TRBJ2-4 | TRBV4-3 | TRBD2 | CASSQDWGGSAKNIQYF | TGCGCCAGCAGCCAAGATTGGGGGGGTTCTGCCAAAAACATTCAGTACTTC
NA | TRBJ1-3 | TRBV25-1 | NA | CASSWGSWGNTIYF | TGTGCCAGCAGTTGGGGGAGCTGGGGAAACACCATATATTTT
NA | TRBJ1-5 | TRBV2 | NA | CASSDSDSNQPQHF | TGTGCCAGCAGTGACAGCGATAGCAATCAGCCCCAGCATTTT
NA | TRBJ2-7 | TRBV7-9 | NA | CASSQEGQAYEQYF | TGTGCCAGCAGCCAGGAGGGACAAGCCTACGAGCAGTACTTC
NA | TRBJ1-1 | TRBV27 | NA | CASRPGAGHGNTEAFF | TGTGCCAGCAGACCTGGGGCAGGCCATGGGAACACTGAAGCTTTCTTT
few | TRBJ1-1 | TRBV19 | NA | CASRIQLNTEAFF | TGTGCCAGTAGGATACAGCTGAACACTGAAGCTTTCTTT
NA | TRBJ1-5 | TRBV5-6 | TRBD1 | CASSRGDRDIEPQHF | TGTGCCAGCAGCCGCGGGGACAGGGACATTGAGCCCCAGCATTTT
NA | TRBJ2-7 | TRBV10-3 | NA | CAISEVASAYEQYF | TGTGCCATCAGTGAGGTGGCATCAGCCTACGAGCAGTACTTC
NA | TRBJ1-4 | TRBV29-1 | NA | CSVVLGGNEKLFF | TGCAGCGTTGTGCTGGGCGGGAATGAAAAACTGTTTTTT
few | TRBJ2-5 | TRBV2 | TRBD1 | CASSEALPDRGRETQYF | TGTGCCAGCAGTGAAGCGCTACCGGACAGGGGAAGAGAGACCCAGTACTTC
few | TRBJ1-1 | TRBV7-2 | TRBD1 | CASSRDRALPEAFF | TGTGCCAGCAGCCGGGACAGGGCCCTACCTGAAGCTTTCTTT
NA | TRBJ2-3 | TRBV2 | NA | CASSRDWGDTQYF | TGTGCCAGCAGTCGGGACTGGGGAGATACGCAGTATTTT
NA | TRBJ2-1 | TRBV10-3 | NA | CAITQGTSGNEQFF | TGTGCCATCACCCAGGGCACTTCGGGCAATGAGCAGTTCTTC
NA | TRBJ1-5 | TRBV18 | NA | CASSPMQGSNQPQHF | TGTGCCAGCTCACCAATGCAGGGGAGCAATCAGCCCCAGCATTTT
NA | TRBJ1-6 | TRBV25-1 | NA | CASSESRWEGSPLHF | TGTGCCAGCAGTGAATCTCGATGGGAAGGTTCACCCCTCCACTTT
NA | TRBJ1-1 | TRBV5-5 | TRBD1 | CASSFGTGGLQAFF | TGTGCCAGCAGCTTCGGGACAGGGGGTCTTCAGGCTTTCTTT
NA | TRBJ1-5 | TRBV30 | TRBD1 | CAWSTGTGGLQGNQPQHF | TGTGCCTGGAGTACCGGGACAGGGGGCCTTCAGGGCAATCAGCCCCAGCATTTT
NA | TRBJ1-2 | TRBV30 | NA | CAWSADRYYGYTF | TGTGCCTGGAGTGCGGACAGATACTATGGCTACACCTTC
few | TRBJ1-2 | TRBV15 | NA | CATSRVAEATNYGYTF | TGTGCCACCAGCAGAGTCGCGGAGGCCACTAACTATGGCTACACCTTC
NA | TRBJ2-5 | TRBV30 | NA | CAFGFLETQYF | TGTGCCTTCGGTTTCCTAGAGACCCAGTACTTC
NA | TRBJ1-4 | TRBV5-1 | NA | CASSFQDATNEKLFF | TGCGCCAGCAGCTTTCAAGATGCAACTAATGAAAAACTGTTTTTT
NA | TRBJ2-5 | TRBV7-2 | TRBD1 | CASSFRDSQETQYF | TGTGCCAGCAGCTTTCGGGACAGCCAAGAGACCCAGTACTTC
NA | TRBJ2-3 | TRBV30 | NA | CAWSPGTPPDTQYF | TGTGCCTGGAGTCCAGGGACACCGCCAGATACGCAGTATTTT
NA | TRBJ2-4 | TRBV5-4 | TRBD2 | CASSLWGGDIQYF | TGTGCCAGCAGCTTGTGGGGGGGAGACATTCAGTACTTC
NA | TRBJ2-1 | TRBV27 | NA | CASSFTLNEQFF | TGTGCCAGCAGTTTCACCTTGAATGAGCAGTTCTTC
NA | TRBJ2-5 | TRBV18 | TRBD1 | CASSPSPQGNAETQYF | TGTGCCAGCTCACCATCCCCACAGGGGAATGCGGAGACCCAGTACTTC
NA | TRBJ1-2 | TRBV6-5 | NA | CASSYSLMDGYTF | TGTGCCAGCAGTTACTCCCTCATGGATGGCTACACCTTC